The 3 T cell receptor beta chains below come from one sample, sequenced in a study of identical twins. One entry per CDR3 protein, called by TCRdb with MiXCR from the 5' RACE reads. The sample gives under 450,000 distinct CDR3 sequences, approximately 17% of which show up once; about 12% is in the top ten. Material: naive T cells sorted from blood. Receptor source: a man aged 50 to 60 in good health.

The chain joins TRBV4-2 to TRBJ1-1; D uncertain. This CDR3 has 14 residues. Germline CDR1 LGHNA, CDR2 YNFKEQ. V lost 0 bases to trimming and J lost 3 bases, with 8 bases between them. CDR3 protein: CASSQELVYTEAFF. For the CDR3, the DNA is TGTGCCAGCAGCCAAGAGTTGGTTTACACTGAAGCTTTCTTT.

This clonotype has a handful of counts. A junction end diverges from the germline sequence, so it may reflect a read error. This chain connects TRBV14 to TRBJ1-1, with a tentative D call TRBD1 (5 bases). From germline, CDR1 is SGHDN and CDR2 FVKESK. There are 16 residues in the CDR3. CDR3 nucleotides: TGTGCCAGCAGCCAAGGACGCAGGGTTGTGAAAACTGAAGCTTTCTTT. The encoded protein is CASSQGRRVVKTEAFF.

The chain links TRBV10-3 to TRBJ2-7, with D perhaps given as TRBD1 or TRBD2 (5 bases each). The CDR3 is 12 residues long. The germline V gene encodes CDR1 ENHRY and CDR2 SYGVKD. V dropped 8 bases and J dropped 2 bases, with 10 bases sitting between them. The DNA of the CDR3 is TGTGCCATCGGGACGTATACCTACGAGCAGTACTTC. Protein: CAIGTYTYEQYF.